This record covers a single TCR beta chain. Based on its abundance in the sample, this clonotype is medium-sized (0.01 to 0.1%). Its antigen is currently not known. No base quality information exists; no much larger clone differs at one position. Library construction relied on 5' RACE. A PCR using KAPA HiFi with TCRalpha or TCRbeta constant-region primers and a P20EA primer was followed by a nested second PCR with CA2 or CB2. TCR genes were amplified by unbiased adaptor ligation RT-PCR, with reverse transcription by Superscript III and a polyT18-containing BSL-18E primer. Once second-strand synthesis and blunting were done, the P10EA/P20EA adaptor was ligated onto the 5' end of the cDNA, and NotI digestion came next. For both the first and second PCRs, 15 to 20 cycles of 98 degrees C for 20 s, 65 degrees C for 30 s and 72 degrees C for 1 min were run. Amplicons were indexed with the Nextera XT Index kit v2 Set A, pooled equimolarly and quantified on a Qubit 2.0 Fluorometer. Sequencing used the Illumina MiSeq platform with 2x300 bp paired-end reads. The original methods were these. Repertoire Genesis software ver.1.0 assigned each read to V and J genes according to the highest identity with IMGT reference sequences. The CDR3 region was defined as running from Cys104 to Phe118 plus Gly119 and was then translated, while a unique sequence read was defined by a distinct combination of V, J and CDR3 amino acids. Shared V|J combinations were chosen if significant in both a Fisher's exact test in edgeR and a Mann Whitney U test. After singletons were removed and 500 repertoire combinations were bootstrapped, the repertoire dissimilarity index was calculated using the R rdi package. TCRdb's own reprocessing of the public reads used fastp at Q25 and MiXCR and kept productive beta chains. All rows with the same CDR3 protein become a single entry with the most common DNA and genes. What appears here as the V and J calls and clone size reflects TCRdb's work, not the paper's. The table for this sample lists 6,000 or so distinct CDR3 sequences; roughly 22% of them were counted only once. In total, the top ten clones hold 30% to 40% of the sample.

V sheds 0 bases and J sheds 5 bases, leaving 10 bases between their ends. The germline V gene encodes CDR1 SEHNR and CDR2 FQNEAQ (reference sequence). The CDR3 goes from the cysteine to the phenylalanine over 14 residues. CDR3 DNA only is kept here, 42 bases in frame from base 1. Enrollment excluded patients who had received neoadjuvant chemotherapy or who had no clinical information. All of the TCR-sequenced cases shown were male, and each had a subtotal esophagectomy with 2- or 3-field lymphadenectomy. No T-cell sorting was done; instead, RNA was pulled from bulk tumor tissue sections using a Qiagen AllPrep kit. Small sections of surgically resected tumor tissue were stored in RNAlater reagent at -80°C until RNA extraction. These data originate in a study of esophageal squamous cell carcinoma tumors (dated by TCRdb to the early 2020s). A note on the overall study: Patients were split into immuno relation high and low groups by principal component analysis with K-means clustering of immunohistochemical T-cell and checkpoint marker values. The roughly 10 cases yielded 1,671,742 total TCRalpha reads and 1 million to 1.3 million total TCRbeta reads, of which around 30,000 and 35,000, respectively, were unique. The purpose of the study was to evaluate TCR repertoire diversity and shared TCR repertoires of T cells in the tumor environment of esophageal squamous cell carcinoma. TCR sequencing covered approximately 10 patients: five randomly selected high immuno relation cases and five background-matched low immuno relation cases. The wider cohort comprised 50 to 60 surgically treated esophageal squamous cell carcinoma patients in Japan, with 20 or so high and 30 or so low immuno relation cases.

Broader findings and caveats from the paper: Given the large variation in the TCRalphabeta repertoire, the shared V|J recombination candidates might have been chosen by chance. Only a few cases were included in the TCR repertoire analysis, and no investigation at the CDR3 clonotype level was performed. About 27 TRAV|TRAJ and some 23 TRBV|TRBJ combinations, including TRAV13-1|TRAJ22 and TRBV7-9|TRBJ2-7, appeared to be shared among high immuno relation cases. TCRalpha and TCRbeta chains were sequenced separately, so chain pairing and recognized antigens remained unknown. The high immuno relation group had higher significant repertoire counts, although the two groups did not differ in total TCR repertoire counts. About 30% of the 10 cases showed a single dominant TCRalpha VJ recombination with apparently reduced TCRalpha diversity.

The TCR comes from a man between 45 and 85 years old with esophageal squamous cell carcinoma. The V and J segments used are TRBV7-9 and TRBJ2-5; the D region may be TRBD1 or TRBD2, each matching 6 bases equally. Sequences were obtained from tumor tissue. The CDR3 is CASSLATGAETQYF. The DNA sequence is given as TGTGCCAGCAGCTTAGCTACGGGGGCGGAGACCCAGTACTTC.